Shown below are 9 T cell receptor beta chains from a single sample sequenced in a study of identical twins. TCRdb independently ran MiXCR on the 5' RACE reads; one entry per CDR3 protein. The sample lists about 250,000 distinct CDR3 sequences, 6.5% to 9% occurring once. These sequences were also reported in another study, on yellow fever vaccine responses in identical twins.

The specimen was CD8+ T cells sorted from blood. These receptors all stem from a woman aged 18-29 years in good health.

This clonotype was seen ten or more times. This chain joins TRBV9 and TRBJ2-1; D remains ambiguous. The germline gives CDR1 SGDLS, CDR2 YYNGEE. The CDR3 is made up of 13 amino acids. The V end lost 0 bases, the J end lost 4 bases, and 5 bases lay between the germline ends. CDR3 amino acids: CASSVGAYNEQFF. CDR3 DNA sequence: TGTGCCAGCAGCGTAGGCGCGTACAATGAGCAGTTCTTC.

V is TRBV13 and J is TRBJ2-7; 10 nucleotides agree with TRBD2. The CDR3 has 15 residues. With V trimmed by 3 bases and J by 3 bases, 5 bases remained unmatched. Germline-derived CDR1 and CDR2 are PRHDT and FYEKMQ (reference sequence). The CDR3 DNA is TGTGCCAGCAGCTTGTCCGGGACTAGCGTCTACGAGCAGTACTTC. It yields the protein CASSLSGTSVYEQYF.

This clonotype came up a few times. The rearrangement links TRBV11-2 to TRBJ2-7; a weak D match, TRBD2 (5 bases). Germline CDR1 SGHAT, CDR2 FQNNGV. The CDR3 length is 14 residues. The germline V and J ends were trimmed by 5 bases and 0 bases, with 11 bases remaining between them. The CDR3, as DNA: TGTGCCAGCAGCGTCCTCGAGGGCTCCTACGAGCAGTACGTC. It encodes CASSVLEGSYEQYV.

The rearrangement joins TRBV29-1 to TRBJ2-1; 8 nucleotides align to TRBD2. The CDR3 sequence is 15 residues long. CDR1 is SQVTM, CDR2 ANQGSEA, per germline. V shed 5 bases and J 2 bases; nucleotides not matched to a gene: 8. The CDR3 loop reads CSVTVGGAAYNEQFF. CDR3 coding DNA: TGCAGCGTTACGGTCGGGGGGGCGGCCTACAATGAGCAGTTCTTC.

This clonotype was counted ten times or more. The chain has TRBV28 and TRBJ1-6, with 9 bases fitting TRBD1. This CDR3 region has 17 residues. The V gene end was trimmed by 5 bases and the J gene end by 1 base; junction bases not matched to a gene: 6. Germline CDR1 reads MDHEN; CDR2 reads SYDVKM. For the CDR3, the DNA is TGTGCCAGCAGTGGGACAGGGTTTCGGTCCTATAATTCACCCCTCCACTTT. Amino acids: CASSGTGFRSYNSPLHF.

This clonotype has a count of ten or more. The gene calls are TRBV12-3 or TRBV12-4 and TRBJ2-2; TRBD1 or TRBD2 may be the D gene (6 bases each). CDR3 size: 14 residues. The V gene lost 8 bases and the J gene lost 5 bases, with 15 bases spanning the gap. CDR3 residues: CASPKGGGTGELFF. The CDR3, as DNA: TGTGCCAGCCCCAAGGGGGGCGGGACCGGGGAGCTGTTTTTT.

This chain links TRBV5-1 with TRBJ2-1; perhaps TRBD1 as D (7 bases). The CDR3 has 15 residues. Trimming shortened V by 1 base and J by 8 bases, and 16 bases separated the two germline ends. CDR1 and CDR2 from the germline V gene are SGHRS and YFSETQ. The CDR3 bases are TGCGCCAGCAGCTTGTGGCAGGGGGACTCAGATGAGCAGTTCTTC. Amino acids: CASSLWQGDSDEQFF.

Only a few counts were recorded for this clonotype. The chain couples TRBV12-3 or TRBV12-4 to TRBJ2-7; D unresolved. Trimming removed 3 bases at V and 4 bases at J, with 10 bases between. The CDR3 has 13 residues. Here the CDR3 DNA reads TGTGCCAGCAGTTTGGCTAACTTATACGAGCAGTACTTC. Encoded protein: CASSLANLYEQYF.

The rearrangement links TRBV2 to TRBJ1-1; D perhaps matches TRBD1 (5 bases). The CDR3 sequence is 14 residues long. V lost 8 bases, J lost 5 bases, and 18 bases lay in between. Germline CDR1 is SNHLY and CDR2 is FYNNEI. The CDR3: CASRTGTWGTEAFF. DNA for the CDR3: TGTGCCAGCCGAACGGGAACATGGGGGACTGAAGCTTTCTTT.